This T cell receptor (beta chain) emerged from a study of cytomegalovirus exposure and HLA in healthy donors. Looking at the study overall: Sequencing of 150 million to 200 million T cells in an earlier analysis found 120 million or so unique TCR beta sequences. The Caucasian-associated ancestry cluster held more than 80% of around 380 genotyped donors. The study, taken as a whole, reports: As immune exposure information, only CMV serostatus was available. Researchers reported that three CMV-associated chains were confirmed in vitro as CMV antigen-specific.

The PCR employed 60 Vbeta primers together with 13 Jbeta primers. Data came from immunoSEQ multiplex PCR; TCRdb stores just in-frame clones and leaves some out. The table lists around 140,000 clones, over 60% of them singletons. Germline CDR1 SGHNT, CDR2 YYREEE (reference sequence). V was shortened by 2 bases and J by 0 bases, with 12 bases between the two germline ends. The CDR3 sequence is 16 residues long. This clone showed up just a few times. Its antigen is undetermined. The chain combines TRBV5-4 with TRBJ2-1; D possibly corresponds to TRBD2 (6 bases). What was sequenced was PBMCs. The receptor was isolated from a woman aged 55-75 years in good health and CMV-seronegative. Here the CDR3 reads CASSFGGISSYNEQFF. For the CDR3, the DNA is TGTGCCAGCAGCTTTGGCGGGATAAGCTCCTACAATGAGCAGTTCTTC.